A selection of T cell receptor beta chains follows, all from one sample in a study of regulatory T cells in long-lasting Graves disease. MiXCR was run by TCRdb on the multiplex PCR reads, yielding one entry per CDR3 protein. In the table there are some 420,000 distinct CDR3 sequences, under 25% of which are singletons. Material: peripheral blood mononuclear cells (PBMCs), obtained when the disease was refractory, from a patient treated with antithyroid drugs. These receptors all stem from a female donor with Graves disease. The CDR3 runs from the conserved cysteine through the conserved F or W. Fields, in order: J gene, D gene, clone size, V gene, CDR3 protein, CDR3 DNA. D genes are given only for firm matches. Clone size appears in some rows only: once, few, many, or a class for an expanded clone.

TRBJ1-2	.	many	TRBV7-2	CASSFFKGTYGYTF	TGTGCCAGCAGCTTTTTCAAGGGTACCTATGGCTACACCTTC
TRBJ1-6	.	many	TRBV28	CASRLRRGPYNSPLHF	TGTGCCAGCAGATTGCGGAGAGGGCCATATAATTCACCCCTCCACTTT
TRBJ1-1	.	many	TRBV7-2	CASSLFLGGTEAFF	TGTGCCAGCAGCTTATTTTTGGGAGGAACTGAAGCTTTCTTT
TRBJ1-1	TRBD1	many	TRBV19	CASTELDRGSTEAFF	TGTGCCAGTACCGAATTGGACAGGGGTAGCACTGAAGCTTTCTTT
TRBJ1-2	.	few	TRBV20-1	CSARVEGEKGYTF	TGCAGTGCTAGGGTCGAAGGGGAAAAGGGCTACACCTTC
TRBJ1-1	TRBD1	many	TRBV6-5	CASSYSGTGTTEAFF	TGTGCCAGCAGTTACTCGGGGACAGGGACCACTGAAGCTTTCTTT
TRBJ1-2	.	many	TRBV28	CASRLPDSNYGYTF	TGTGCCAGCAGGCTACCGGACAGTAACTATGGCTACACCTTC
TRBJ1-4	TRBD1	many	TRBV7-9	CASSPRDRGEKLFF	TGTGCCAGCAGCCCTCGGGACAGGGGTGAAAAACTGTTTTTT
TRBJ1-2	.	many	TRBV7-2	CASSGSDRLATHGYTF	TGTGCCAGCAGCGGGTCGGACAGACTTGCAACTCATGGCTACACCTTC
TRBJ2-2	.	.	TRBV5-1	CASSLAGFEGTGELFF	TGCGCCAGCAGCTTGGCGGGGTTCGAGGGAACCGGGGAGCTGTTTTTT
TRBJ2-5	TRBD1	many	TRBV12-3/TRBV12-4	CASSGGWETQYF	TGTGCCAGCTCAGGGGGTTGGGAGACCCAGTACTTC
TRBJ1-1	.	many	TRBV30	CAWNRNTEAFF	TGTGCCTGGAACAGAAACACTGAAGCTTTCTTT
TRBJ2-1	.	.	TRBV28	CASSLSRRRVAYNEQFF	TGTGCCAGCAGTTTATCCCGGCGGAGGGTCGCCTACAATGAGCAGTTCTTC
TRBJ2-7	.	many	TRBV28	CASSSSGRPYEQYF	TGTGCCAGCAGTTCCTCGGGACGGCCCTACGAGCAGTACTTC
TRBJ1-1	TRBD1	many	TRBV6-1	CASSRGSLGAEAFF	TGTGCCAGCAGCAGGGGGTCGTTGGGGGCTGAAGCTTTCTTT
TRBJ1-2	.	many	TRBV6-1	CASSPGTLSGYTF	TGTGCCAGCAGTCCCGGGACCCTCAGCGGCTACACCTTC
TRBJ1-2	.	many	TRBV12-3/TRBV12-4	CASSSRGGFGYTF	TGTGCCAGCAGTTCTCGGGGAGGGTTCGGCTACACCTTC
TRBJ2-1	.	.	TRBV7-3	CASSPTAGADEQFF	TGTGCCAGCAGCCCCACGGCAGGGGCGGATGAGCAGTTCTTC
TRBJ1-2	TRBD1	many	TRBV2	CASRPILDRENSGYTF	TGTGCCAGCAGACCCATCCTGGACAGGGAAAATAGTGGCTACACCTTC
TRBJ2-2	TRBD2	many	TRBV19	CASRKLAGADGELFF	TGTGCCAGTAGAAAACTAGCGGGAGCCGACGGGGAGCTGTTTTTT
TRBJ2-5	TRBD2	many	TRBV6-1	CASSPRGYQETQYF	TGTGCCAGCAGCCCGCGGGGGTACCAAGAGACCCAGTACTTC
TRBJ1-2	.	few	TRBV30	CAWGIGRAYYGYTF	TGTGCCTGGGGTATCGGCCGGGCCTACTATGGCTACACCTTC
TRBJ2-5	TRBD2	.	TRBV28	CASSSGTSGRQETQYF	TGTGCCAGCAGTTCTGGGACTAGCGGGAGACAAGAGACCCAGTACTTC
TRBJ2-7	.	many	TRBV28	CASRGVQVYEQYF	TGTGCCAGCCGCGGGGTGCAGGTCTACGAGCAGTACTTC
TRBJ1-6	.	few	TRBV5-1	CASRPQEDNNSPLHF	TGCGCCAGCAGGCCCCAAGAGGACAATAATTCACCCCTCCACTTT
TRBJ2-3	TRBD1	few	TRBV15	CATSRSRTGTNTDTQYF	TGTGCCACCAGCAGATCCCGGACAGGGACGAACACAGATACGCAGTATTTT
TRBJ2-1	TRBD2	.	TRBV9	CASSAGLAGSYNEQFF	TGTGCCAGCAGCGCTGGACTAGCGGGATCCTACAATGAGCAGTTCTTC
TRBJ2-2	.	.	TRBV19	CASSRVPNTGELFF	TGTGCCAGTAGCCGGGTCCCAAACACCGGGGAGCTGTTTTTT
TRBJ2-5	TRBD2	many	TRBV20-1	CSARAAGGLQETQYF	TGCAGTGCTAGAGCAGCGGGGGGTCTCCAAGAGACCCAGTACTTC
TRBJ2-7	TRBD1	.	TRBV29-1	CSVDTGGALVQYF	TGCAGCGTTGACACAGGGGGCGCTTTGGTGCAGTACTTC
TRBJ2-7	TRBD1	many	TRBV27	CASSLIGQGGGEQYF	TGTGCCAGCAGTTTAATCGGACAGGGGGGCGGCGAGCAGTACTTC
TRBJ1-5	.	few	TRBV24-1	CATSDNPVQRNQPQHF	TGTGCCACCAGTGACAACCCGGTCCAGCGCAATCAGCCCCAGCATTTT
TRBJ2-7	.	few	TRBV5-1	CASSLADRRAYEQYF	TGCGCCAGCAGCTTGGCCGACAGAAGAGCCTACGAGCAGTACTTC
TRBJ2-4	TRBD1	few	TRBV20-1	CSARDWGQIAKNIQYF	TGCAGTGCTAGAGATTGGGGACAGATAGCCAAAAACATTCAGTACTTC
TRBJ1-6	.	many	TRBV12-3/TRBV12-4	CASGSGTSNSPLHF	TGTGCCAGCGGGAGCGGGACATCTAATTCACCCCTCCACTTT
TRBJ2-2	TRBD2	few	TRBV30	CAGQDSGRLTGELFF	TGTGCCGGACAAGATAGCGGGAGGCTTACCGGGGAGCTGTTTTTT
TRBJ2-7	.	.	TRBV20-1	CSASGWSPREQYF	TGCAGTGCCTCGGGATGGAGTCCGCGCGAGCAGTACTTC
TRBJ2-7	TRBD1	.	TRBV7-9	CASSWGQMSPYEQYF	TGTGCCAGCAGCTGGGGACAGATGTCTCCTTACGAGCAGTACTTC
TRBJ2-2	.	.	TRBV12-3/TRBV12-4	CASRGWGTGELFF	TGTGCCAGCAGGGGGTGGGGGACCGGGGAGCTGTTTTTT
TRBJ2-5	.	many	TRBV9	CASSVGLLETQYF	TGTGCCAGCAGCGTAGGACTGTTGGAGACCCAGTACTTC
TRBJ2-7	TRBD2	many	TRBV7-2	CASSLIIAGRSYEQYF	TGTGCCAGCAGCTTAATTATAGCGGGGAGGTCCTACGAGCAGTACTTC
TRBJ2-2	TRBD1	few	TRBV19	CASSIDPGTGDTGELFF	TGTGCCAGTAGTATAGATCCCGGGACAGGAGACACCGGGGAGCTGTTTTTT
TRBJ1-2	.	few	TRBV9	CASSVGEQDYSGYTF	TGTGCCAGCAGCGTAGGGGAGCAGGACTATTCTGGCTACACCTTC
TRBJ2-2	TRBD2	.	TRBV7-9	CASTLRGRNTGELFF	TGTGCCAGCACCTTGCGGGGGAGGAACACCGGGGAGCTGTTTTTT